This entry features one TCR beta chain sequence. The junction and the germline gene differ at one end; a read error may be behind it. This entry belongs to a study of technical replicates of blood from a few donors. Measured with immunoSEQ multiplex PCR; TCRdb has only the in-frame clones, and not every one. The sample lists about 85,000 clones; approximately 94% were seen once. This receptor was identified in a human donor in good health. Sample: T cells isolated from PBMCs.

The CDR3 sequence is CASNLEGWGASMNTEAFF. In nucleotides, the CDR3 is TGTGCCAGCAACTTGGAGGGGTGGGGCGCCTCAATGAACACTGAAGCTTTCTTT. This sequence joins TRBV5-6 and TRBJ1-1; D might be TRBD1 (5 bases). Germline values: CDR1 SGHDT, CDR2 YYEEEE. The CDR3 length is 18 residues.